These T cell receptor beta chains were read from a single sample in a study of cytomegalovirus exposure and HLA in healthy donors. Clones were read by immunoSEQ multiplex PCR, and TCRdb kept only the in-frame ones, dropping some. The sample holds 100,000 to 150,000 clones. The sample consisted of PBMCs. The receptors were gathered from a woman aged 40 to 50 in good health and CMV-seropositive. Both conserved end residues are part of each CDR3. The D gene is left open where the match is weak.

CDR3 length: 14
J gene: TRBJ2-1
D gene: TRBD1
V gene: TRBV30
CDR3 DNA: TGTGCCTGGAGTGGACAGGGGGCCTACAATGAGCAGTTCTTC
CDR3 protein: CAWSGQGAYNEQFF

CDR3 length: 14
J gene: TRBJ2-1
D gene: TRBD1
V gene: TRBV14
CDR3 DNA: TGTGCCAGCAGCCCGGGACAGGGGTACAATGAGCAGTTCTTC
CDR3 protein: CASSPGQGYNEQFF

CDR3 length: 17
J gene: TRBJ2-1
D gene: TRBD2
V gene: TRBV2
CDR3 DNA: TGTGCCAGCAGTGATTTCTCGGGTGTAGCGGGAAGGGGTGAGCAGTTCTTC
CDR3 protein: CASSDFSGVAGRGEQFF

CDR3 length: 16
J gene: TRBJ2-5
D gene: .
V gene: TRBV21-1
CDR3 DNA: TGTGCCAGCAGCAAAAGGGCAGGGGCCGAGAGAGAGACCCAGTACTTC
CDR3 protein: CASSKRAGAERETQYF

CDR3 length: 19
J gene: TRBJ2-4
D gene: TRBD2
V gene: TRBV5-3
CDR3 DNA: TGTGCCAGAAGCTTGACACCTTTGCGGGAGGCCCTAGCCAAAAACATTCAGTACTTC
CDR3 protein: CARSLTPLREALAKNIQYF

CDR3 length: 18
J gene: TRBJ2-2
D gene: TRBD2
V gene: TRBV9
CDR3 DNA: TGTGCCAGCAGCGTAGCCCTAGCGGGAGGCGTGAACACCGGGGAGCTGTTTTTT
CDR3 protein: CASSVALAGGVNTGELFF

CDR3 length: 16
J gene: TRBJ2-7
D gene: TRBD2
V gene: TRBV27
CDR3 DNA: TGTGCCAGCAGTGCCCGGGGACTAGCGGCTCTTTACGAGCAGTACTTC
CDR3 protein: CASSARGLAALYEQYF

CDR3 length: 14
J gene: TRBJ2-1
D gene: TRBD2
V gene: TRBV5-1
CDR3 DNA: TGCGCCAGCAGCTTGGGGGAGGGACGAGGGGAGCAGTTCTTC
CDR3 protein: CASSLGEGRGEQFF

CDR3 length: 16
J gene: TRBJ2-7
D gene: TRBD2
V gene: TRBV4-3
CDR3 DNA: TGCGCCAGCAGCCAAGATCTAGCGGGAGGGACGTACGAGCAGTACTTC
CDR3 protein: CASSQDLAGGTYEQYF

CDR3 length: 17
J gene: TRBJ1-2
D gene: .
V gene: TRBV30
CDR3 DNA: TGTGCCTGGACTAAATTCCCCCCCTTCGGGGGTTTACATGGCTACACCTTC
CDR3 protein: CAWTKFPPFGGLHGYTF

CDR3 length: 16
J gene: TRBJ2-7
D gene: TRBD2
V gene: TRBV5-1
CDR3 DNA: TGCGCCAGCAGCCTCACCCGACCCAGCGGGGTCTACGAGCAGTACTTC
CDR3 protein: CASSLTRPSGVYEQYF

CDR3 length: 13
J gene: TRBJ2-7
D gene: .
V gene: TRBV28
CDR3 DNA: TGTGCCAGCAGTTTGCCGGAGTCCTACGAGCAGTACTTC
CDR3 protein: CASSLPESYEQYF

CDR3 length: 10
J gene: TRBJ2-1
D gene: .
V gene: TRBV7-3
CDR3 DNA: TGTGCCAGCATGGAGAATGAGCAGTTCTTC
CDR3 protein: CASMENEQFF

CDR3 length: 12
J gene: TRBJ1-1
D gene: .
V gene: TRBV5-6
CDR3 DNA: TGTGCCACCGGCGGGGAGACAATTGAAGCTTTCTTT
CDR3 protein: CATGGETIEAFF

CDR3 length: 16
J gene: TRBJ2-3
D gene: TRBD2
V gene: TRBV25-1
CDR3 DNA: TGTGCCAGCAGTGCTGGACTAGCGGAGAGCACAGATACGCAGTATTTT
CDR3 protein: CASSAGLAESTDTQYF

CDR3 length: 11
J gene: TRBJ2-7
D gene: .
V gene: TRBV7-9
CDR3 DNA: TGTGCCAGCAGCCCCGTCCTCGAGCAGTACTTC
CDR3 protein: CASSPVLEQYF

CDR3 length: 15
J gene: TRBJ2-1
D gene: .
V gene: TRBV14
CDR3 DNA: TGTGCCAGCAGCCAAGATATAGGGGCCTACAATGAGCAGTTCTTC
CDR3 protein: CASSQDIGAYNEQFF

CDR3 length: 17
J gene: TRBJ2-5
D gene: TRBD2
V gene: TRBV2
CDR3 DNA: TGTGCCAGCAGTGAACTAGCGGGAGGGCCAAACCAAGAGACCCAGTACTTC
CDR3 protein: CASSELAGGPNQETQYF

CDR3 length: 13
J gene: TRBJ2-7
D gene: .
V gene: TRBV27
CDR3 DNA: TGTGCCAGCAGTTTTAACAGGGCCTACGAGCAGTACTTC
CDR3 protein: CASSFNRAYEQYF

CDR3 length: 14
J gene: TRBJ2-5
D gene: TRBD2
V gene: TRBV11-2
CDR3 DNA: TGTGCCGCGACTAGCGGGAGAGCCCCGGAGACCCAGTACTTC
CDR3 protein: CAATSGRAPETQYF

CDR3 length: 14
J gene: TRBJ2-1
D gene: .
V gene: TRBV6-1
CDR3 DNA: TGTGCCACCGAGAGACTCAACGAACACAATGAGCAGTTCTTC
CDR3 protein: CATERLNEHNEQFF

CDR3 length: 15
J gene: TRBJ2-5
D gene: .
V gene: TRBV5-8
CDR3 DNA: TGTGCCAGCAGCCGGCGGGACAGCGAAATAGAGACCCAGTACTTC
CDR3 protein: CASSRRDSEIETQYF

CDR3 length: 13
J gene: TRBJ1-5
D gene: .
V gene: TRBV14
CDR3 DNA: TGTGCCAGCAGCCATACAATCCATCAGCCCCAGCATTTT
CDR3 protein: CASSHTIHQPQHF

CDR3 length: 13
J gene: TRBJ2-7
D gene: TRBD1
V gene: TRBV30
CDR3 DNA: TGTGCCTGGGGGGGGACAGGGGGTCGGGAGCAGTACTTC
CDR3 protein: CAWGGTGGREQYF

CDR3 length: 14
J gene: TRBJ2-7
D gene: TRBD1
V gene: TRBV5-1
CDR3 DNA: TGCGCCAGCAGCTTGGGGGGACAGATCTACGAGCAGTACTTC
CDR3 protein: CASSLGGQIYEQYF

CDR3 length: 17
J gene: TRBJ2-7
D gene: TRBD2
V gene: TRBV29-1
CDR3 DNA: TGCAGCGTTGAAGATCCCCCCACTAGCGCAACTCCCTACGAGCAGTACTTC
CDR3 protein: CSVEDPPTSATPYEQYF

CDR3 length: 15
J gene: TRBJ2-7
D gene: TRBD2
V gene: TRBV4-3
CDR3 DNA: TGCGCCAGCAGCCAAGATGGGACTAGCGGGTACGAGCAGTACTTC
CDR3 protein: CASSQDGTSGYEQYF

CDR3 length: 12
J gene: TRBJ1-2
D gene: .
V gene: TRBV30
CDR3 DNA: TGTGCCTGGAGCGGCGGGGATTATGGCTACACCTTC
CDR3 protein: CAWSGGDYGYTF

CDR3 length: 16
J gene: TRBJ2-3
D gene: TRBD2
V gene: TRBV30
CDR3 DNA: TGTGCCTGGAGTCCCAAGACTAGCGCGCTTACAGATACGCAGTATTTT
CDR3 protein: CAWSPKTSALTDTQYF

CDR3 length: 16
J gene: TRBJ2-7
D gene: TRBD2
V gene: TRBV7-9
CDR3 DNA: TGTGCCAGCAGCCCCGGGCCTATAGCGGGACTATACGAGCAGTACTTC
CDR3 protein: CASSPGPIAGLYEQYF

CDR3 length: 14
J gene: TRBJ1-2
D gene: TRBD1
V gene: TRBV19
CDR3 DNA: TGTGCCAGTAACCCCGACAGGGGAGTAGGAGGCTACACCTTC
CDR3 protein: CASNPDRGVGGYTF

CDR3 length: 15
J gene: TRBJ1-5
D gene: .
V gene: TRBV2
CDR3 DNA: TGTGCCAGCAGACCGGGGAGACAGGGCAATCAGCCCCAGCATTTT
CDR3 protein: CASRPGRQGNQPQHF

CDR3 length: 14
J gene: TRBJ1-2
D gene: .
V gene: TRBV5-6
CDR3 DNA: TGTGCCAGCAGCTTAGGAGGCCGCAGGGGAGGCTACACCTTC
CDR3 protein: CASSLGGRRGGYTF

CDR3 length: 13
J gene: TRBJ2-7
D gene: TRBD1
V gene: TRBV27
CDR3 DNA: TGTGCCAGCAGTACTAAGGGGGCCGACGAGCAGTACTTC
CDR3 protein: CASSTKGADEQYF

CDR3 length: 16
J gene: TRBJ2-5
D gene: .
V gene: TRBV11-2
CDR3 DNA: TGTGCCAGCAGCTCCCTCCCACAGGCTAACCAAGAGACCCAGTACTTC
CDR3 protein: CASSSLPQANQETQYF

CDR3 length: 17
J gene: TRBJ1-1
D gene: .
V gene: TRBV7-3
CDR3 DNA: TGTGCCAGCAGCCCGGCCCCGATTTTGGGCCCTACAGGTGAAGCTTTCTTT
CDR3 protein: CASSPAPILGPTGEAFF

CDR3 length: 13
J gene: TRBJ2-7
D gene: .
V gene: TRBV9
CDR3 DNA: TGTGCCAGCTCATACAGGGTGTTTTCCGAGCAGTACTTC
CDR3 protein: CASSYRVFSEQYF

CDR3 length: 15
J gene: TRBJ2-1
D gene: TRBD1
V gene: TRBV7-2
CDR3 DNA: TGTGCCAGCAGCTTCCGCAGGGGGCAGAAAGATGAGCAGTTCTTC
CDR3 protein: CASSFRRGQKDEQFF

CDR3 length: 16
J gene: TRBJ2-3
D gene: TRBD2
V gene: TRBV9
CDR3 DNA: TGTGCCAGCAGCGCTGGGACTAGCGACCCCACAGATACGCAGTATTTT
CDR3 protein: CASSAGTSDPTDTQYF

CDR3 length: 12
J gene: TRBJ2-7
D gene: .
V gene: TRBV30
CDR3 DNA: TGTGCCTGGAGTGACACAGGGCCCGAGCAGTACTTC
CDR3 protein: CAWSDTGPEQYF

CDR3 length: 14
J gene: TRBJ2-7
D gene: TRBD2
V gene: TRBV5-1
CDR3 DNA: TGCGCCAGCAGCGGGCTAGCGGGGTCCTACGAGCAGTACTTC
CDR3 protein: CASSGLAGSYEQYF

CDR3 length: 15
J gene: TRBJ2-2
D gene: TRBD2
V gene: TRBV19
CDR3 DNA: TGTGCCAGTAGTACGACTAGCGGGAGGGCCGGGGAGCTGTTTTTT
CDR3 protein: CASSTTSGRAGELFF

CDR3 length: 12
J gene: TRBJ1-1
D gene: TRBD1
V gene: TRBV13
CDR3 DNA: TGTGCCAGCAGCACCCGAGGACAGGGTGCTTTCTTT
CDR3 protein: CASSTRGQGAFF

CDR3 length: 17
J gene: TRBJ2-1
D gene: .
V gene: TRBV15
CDR3 DNA: TGTGCCACCAGCAGAGATCCCGACTTTACCCCCTACAATGAGCAGTTCTTC
CDR3 protein: CATSRDPDFTPYNEQFF

CDR3 length: 16
J gene: TRBJ2-3
D gene: .
V gene: TRBV7-8
CDR3 DNA: TGTGCCAGCAGCGCGGGTCGGGGCGGGATAGTAGATACGCAGTATTTT
CDR3 protein: CASSAGRGGIVDTQYF

CDR3 length: 16
J gene: TRBJ2-2
D gene: TRBD2
V gene: TRBV6-4
CDR3 DNA: TGTGCCAGCAGTGACTCGACGAGCGGGGGCACCGGGGAGCTGTTTTTT
CDR3 protein: CASSDSTSGGTGELFF

CDR3 length: 13
J gene: TRBJ1-1
D gene: .
V gene: TRBV10-1
CDR3 DNA: TGCGCCAGCGCCCCGGCGGGGCGAGTTAAAGCTTTCTTT
CDR3 protein: CASAPAGRVKAFF